The 21 T cell receptor beta chains below were found in one sample sequenced in a study of blood T cells in healthy people across ages. Sample-barcoded 5' priming and a J-beta primer mix drove a second PCR of 7 to 11 cycles. TCRdb recomputed calls from the 5' RACE reads with MiXCR, one row per CDR3 protein. The table lists some 1.7 million distinct CDR3 sequences, roughly 27% of them singletons, with 7.7% in the top ten. The specimen sequenced was blood. The receptors shown here come from a woman in her 30s in good health.

To note about this clonotype: One end of the junction is discordant with germline, which a read error may explain. The chain couples TRBV6-2 or TRBV6-3 to TRBJ1-5; TRBD1 matches at 9 bases. This CDR3 is 14 amino acids long. Germline V gene data show CDR1 as MNHEY and CDR2 as SVGEGT. The CDR3, as DNA: TGTGTCAGCCTGGGACAGGGACTAAATCAGCCCCAGCATTTT. The encoded protein is CVSLGQGLNQPQHF.

There are many counts of this clonotype. The CDR3 region is CASSDPQGYEQYF. DNA for the CDR3: TGCGCCAGCAGTGACCCCCAGGGCTACGAGCAGTACTTC. V usage is TRBV10-2 and J usage is TRBJ2-7, with a possible D match to TRBD1 (5 bases). This CDR3 is built from 13 residues. Trimming cost V 3 bases and J 3 bases, with 9 bases left between them. The germline V gene has CDR1 WSHSY and CDR2 SAAADI.

This clonotype was observed a handful of times. The chain links TRBV7-9 to TRBJ1-2, with D possibly TRBD1 on 6 matching bases. Germline V gene data show CDR1 as SEHNR and CDR2 as FQNEAQ (reference sequence). V lost 6 bases and J lost 3, with 14 bases in between. The CDR3 is 14 residues long. The CDR3 nucleotides are TGTGCCAGCAGACCGAGACAGGAATACTATGGCTACACCTTC. Translating it yields CASRPRQEYYGYTF.

The chain couples TRBV12-5 to TRBJ1-5; possible D gene TRBD1, 5 bases. The V end was cut by 6 bases, the J end by 0 bases, with 18 bases between. The CDR3 covers 17 residues. Germline V gene lookup returns CDR1 LGHNT and CDR2 FRNRAP. DNA for the CDR3: TGTGCTAGTGGCCCGAGTGGACACCCTTATAGCAATCAGCCCCAGCATTTT. This encodes CASGPSGHPYSNQPQHF.

The chain has TRBV27 and TRBJ2-1; 10 positions agree with TRBD1. V trimming: 2 bases; J trimming: 8 bases; junction bases outside the gene matches: 3. The CDR3 runs to 14 residues. Germline V gene data show CDR1 as MNHEY and CDR2 as SMNVEV (reference sequence). CDR3 residues: CASSLTDRGDEQFF. The CDR3 nucleotides are TGTGCCAGCAGTTTAACGGACAGGGGGGATGAGCAGTTCTTC.

CDR3 amino acids: CAWNTRQGAGGNEQFF. CDR3 DNA: TGTGCCTGGAACACCCGTCAGGGGGCCGGGGGAAATGAGCAGTTCTTC. The V call is TRBV30, the J call TRBJ2-1, with 8 positions matching TRBD1. CDR3 length equals 16 residues. Germline trimming cut 4 bases from V and 7 bases from J; bases unmatched to any gene: 15. CDR1 and CDR2 from the germline V gene are GTSNPN and SVGIG (reference sequence).

This clonotype occurred a few times. The chain is built from TRBV5-1 and TRBJ2-1; D possibly corresponds to TRBD2 (5 bases). Trimming shortened V by 0 bases and J by 2 bases, and 12 bases separated the two germline ends. Germline CDR1 reads SGHRS; CDR2 reads YFSETQ. The CDR3 runs 16 residues. The CDR3 DNA reads TGCGCCAGCAGCTTGGGGGCCCTGAGGGCCTACAATGAGCAGTTCTTC. As protein: CASSLGALRAYNEQFF.

V is TRBV28 and J is TRBJ2-3; the D is unclear. V gave up 6 bases and J gave up 1 base, with 17 bases separating them. CDR3 length equals 16 residues. CDR1 and CDR2 from the germline V gene are MDHEN and SYDVKM. The CDR3 spells CASRKGRSTGTDTQYF. Written as DNA, the CDR3 is TGTGCCAGCAGAAAGGGAAGATCCACTGGCACAGATACGCAGTATTTT.

This clonotype was seen more than once but under ten times. The chain is built from TRBV7-3 and TRBJ1-2; no clear D gene. This CDR3 region has 13 residues. From germline, CDR1 is SGHTA and CDR2 FQGTGA. The ends were cut back, 5 bases at V and 4 bases at J, with 11 bases in the middle. CDR3 coding DNA: TGTGCCAGCAGCCCCGACAAGAGCTATGGCTACACCTTC. Protein sequence: CASSPDKSYGYTF.

This clonotype occurred a few times. This sequence joins TRBV5-5 and TRBJ2-1; the match to TRBD2 covers 13 bases. The trim removed 5 bases at V and 6 bases at J, leaving 5 bases unmatched. The CDR3 contains 15 residues. Per germline, CDR1 SGHKS and CDR2 YYEKEE (reference sequence). In DNA form, the CDR3 reads TGTGCCAGCAGAGGACTAGCGGGAGTTCTCAATGAGCAGTTCTTC. Protein: CASRGLAGVLNEQFF.

This clonotype appeared a few times. The V gene is TRBV7-9, the J gene TRBJ1-2; D may be TRBD1 (5 bases). V was clipped by 5 bases and J by 3 bases, with 16 bases between them. Germline-derived CDR1 and CDR2 are SEHNR and FQNEAQ (reference sequence). The CDR3 extends over 15 amino acids. The CDR3 sequence: CASSPGAEGHYGYTF. The CDR3 DNA reads TGTGCCAGCAGCCCTGGGGCGGAGGGTCACTATGGCTACACCTTC. Variable domain in full (rest from reference TRBV7-9 and TRBJ1-2): DTGVSQNPRHKITKRGQNVTFRCDPISEHNRLYWYRQTLGQGPEFLTYFQNEAQLEKSRLLSDRFSAERPKGSFSTLEIQRTEQGDSAMYLCASSPGAEGHYGYTFGSGTRLTVV.

The chain employs TRBV27 and TRBJ1-1; 8 bases are a match to TRBD1. There are 13 residues in the CDR3. The V and J ends lost 9 bases and 1 base, in that order; junction bases with no gene match: 4. Germline V gene lookup returns CDR1 MNHEY and CDR2 SMNVEV (reference sequence). The chain's CDR3 is CASRTGRNTEAFF. The CDR3, as DNA: TGTGCCAGTAGGACAGGGAGGAACACTGAAGCTTTCTTT.

This sequence joins TRBV10-2 and TRBJ1-5; unclear D gene. With 5 bases removed from V and 1 base from J, the gap between germline ends came to 9 bases. Looked up from germline, CDR1 is WSHSY and CDR2 is SAAADI. The CDR3 is made up of 14 amino acids. This chain's CDR3 is CASSWTASNQPQHF. In nucleotides, the CDR3 is TGCGCCAGCAGTTGGACGGCAAGCAATCAGCCCCAGCATTTT.

Only a few counts were recorded for this clonotype. One end of the junction fails to match germline, which may point to a read error. This chain uses TRBV7-2 with TRBJ1-2; unclear D gene. Germline V gives CDR1 SGHTA, CDR2 FQGNSA. This CDR3 comprises 13 residues. The CDR3: CASILRRGHGYTF. Written as DNA, the CDR3 is TGTGCCAGCATCTTAAGGCGAGGTCATGGCTACACCTTC. Full variable domain (missing parts from reference TRBV7-2 and TRBJ1-2): GAGVSQSPSNKVTEKGKDVELRCDPISGHTALYWYRQSLGQGLEFLIYFQGNSAPDKSGLPSDRFSAERTGGSVSTLTIQRTQQEDSAVYLCASILRRGHGYTFGSGTRLTVV.

The rearrangement joins TRBV30 to TRBJ1-3; D possibly corresponds to TRBD1 (5 bases). Germline CDR1 reads GTSNPN; CDR2 reads SVGIG (reference sequence). CDR3 length equals 16 residues. Trimming cost V 3 bases and J 0 bases, with 15 bases left between them. The CDR3 protein is CAWSREETYSGNTIYF. The CDR3 nucleotides read TGTGCCTGGAGCAGGGAAGAAACTTACTCTGGAAACACCATATATTTT.

This clonotype appeared a few times. This rearrangement joins TRBV29-1 to TRBJ1-2, with 7 bases identical to TRBD1. The CDR3 totals 13 residues. CDR1 is SQVTM, CDR2 ANQGSEA, per germline. V lost 4 bases and J lost 8; bases outside the gene matches: 10. The CDR3 sequence is CSVVKGAGSGYTF. The CDR3 nucleotides are TGCAGCGTTGTGAAGGGGGCAGGGAGCGGCTACACCTTC. Variable domain in full (rest from reference TRBV29-1 and TRBJ1-2): SAVISQKPSRDICQRGTSLTIQCQVDSQVTMMFWYRQQPGQSLTLIATANQGSEATYESGFVIDKFPISRPNLTFSTLTVSNMSPEDSSIYLCSVVKGAGSGYTFGSGTRLTVV.

This clonotype was detected only a few times. J is TRBJ2-1 and V is TRBV20-1; D gene unclear. The length of the CDR3 is 16 residues. Per germline, CDR1 DFQATT and CDR2 SNEGSKA (reference sequence). V was pared by 6 bases and J by 0 bases, with 18 bases between. CDR3: CSANPTSRSSYNEQFF. In nucleotides, the CDR3 is TGCAGTGCAAACCCGACGAGCAGAAGCTCCTACAATGAGCAGTTCTTC.

The rearrangement joins TRBV20-1 to TRBJ2-3, with TRBD2 matching over 8 bases. V was pared by 6 bases and J by 3 bases, with 8 bases of the junction left unmatched. The CDR3 is made up of 14 amino acids. Germline V gives CDR1 DFQATT, CDR2 SNEGSKA (reference sequence). The CDR3 reads CSADSGGRTDTQYF. DNA for the CDR3: TGCAGTGCAGACTCGGGAGGGAGAACAGATACGCAGTATTTT.

V gene TRBV7-2 combines with J gene TRBJ1-2, with unresolved D. Trimming cost V 3 bases and J 7 bases, with 12 bases left between them. Germline-derived CDR1 and CDR2 are SGHTA and FQGNSA. The length of the CDR3 is 13 residues. The CDR3 coding sequence is TGTGCCAGCAGCTTCCCCGGGGAAGGTGGCTACACCTTC. It yields the protein CASSFPGEGGYTF.

The V call is TRBV9, the J call TRBJ2-1; 8 bases map to TRBD2. Germline V gene lookup returns CDR1 SGDLS and CDR2 YYNGEE. The CDR3 consists of 16 residues. V was clipped by 2 bases and J by 0 bases; unmatched bases: 4. The CDR3 region has the DNA TGTGCCAGCAGCGTTAGCGGGGCGAGCTCCTACAATGAGCAGTTCTTC. Residues: CASSVSGASSYNEQFF.

This chain links TRBV20-1 with TRBJ2-1; possibly TRBD1 or TRBD2 for D (5 bases each). The V end was cut by 5 bases, the J end by 2 bases, with 16 bases between. Germline values: CDR1 DFQATT, CDR2 SNEGSKA (reference sequence). The CDR3 is 15 residues long. The CDR3 spells CSAPVRGTTYNEQFF. Written as DNA, the CDR3 is TGCAGTGCTCCGGTCCGGGGCACTACCTACAATGAGCAGTTCTTC.